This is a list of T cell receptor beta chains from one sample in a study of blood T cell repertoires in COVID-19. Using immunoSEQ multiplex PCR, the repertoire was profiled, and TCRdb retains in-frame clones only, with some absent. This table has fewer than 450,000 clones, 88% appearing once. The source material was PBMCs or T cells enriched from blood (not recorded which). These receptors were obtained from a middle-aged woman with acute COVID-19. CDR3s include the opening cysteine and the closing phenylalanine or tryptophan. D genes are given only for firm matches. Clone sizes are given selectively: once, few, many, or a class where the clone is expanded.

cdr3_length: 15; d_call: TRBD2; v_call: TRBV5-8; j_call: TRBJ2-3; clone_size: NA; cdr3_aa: CASSPGGALFDTQYF; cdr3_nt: TGTGCCAGCAGCCCCGGGGGGGCCTTATTTGATACGCAGTATTTT
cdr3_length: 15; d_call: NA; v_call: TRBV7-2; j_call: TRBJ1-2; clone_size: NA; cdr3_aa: CASSLAIGTPYGYTF; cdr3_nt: TGTGCCAGCAGCTTAGCCATCGGGACACCCTATGGCTACACCTTC
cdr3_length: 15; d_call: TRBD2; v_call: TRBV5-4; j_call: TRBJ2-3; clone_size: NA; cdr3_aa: CASSFTSGSTDTQYF; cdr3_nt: TGTGCCAGCAGCTTTACTAGCGGTAGCACAGATACGCAGTATTTT
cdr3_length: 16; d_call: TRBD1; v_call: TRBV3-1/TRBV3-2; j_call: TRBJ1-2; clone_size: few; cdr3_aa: CASSQARTGGGGGYTF; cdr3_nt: TGTGCCAGCAGCCAAGCTAGGACAGGGGGCGGCGGTGGCTACACCTTC
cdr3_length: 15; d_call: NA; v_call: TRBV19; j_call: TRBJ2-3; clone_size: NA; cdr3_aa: CASSKELGRPDTQYF; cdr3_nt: TGTGCCAGTAGTAAAGAACTAGGGAGACCAGATACGCAGTATTTT
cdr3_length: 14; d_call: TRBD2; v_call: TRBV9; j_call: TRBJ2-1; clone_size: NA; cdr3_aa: CASSVAGGTNEQFF; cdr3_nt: TGTGCCAGCAGCGTTGCGGGGGGGACAAATGAGCAGTTCTTC
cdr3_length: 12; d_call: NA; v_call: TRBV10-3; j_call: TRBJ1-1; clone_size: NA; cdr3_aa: CAIYGGYTEAFF; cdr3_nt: TGTGCCATCTATGGGGGGTACACTGAAGCTTTCTTT
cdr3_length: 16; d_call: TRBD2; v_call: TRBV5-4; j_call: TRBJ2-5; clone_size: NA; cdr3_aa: CASSLDGGSMVETQYF; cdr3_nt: TGTGCCAGCAGCTTGGACGGGGGGTCGATGGTAGAGACCCAGTACTTC
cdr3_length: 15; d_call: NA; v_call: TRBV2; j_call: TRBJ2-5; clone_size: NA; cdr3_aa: CASSESGRPEETQYF; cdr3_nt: TGTGCCAGCAGTGAATCCGGCAGGCCCGAAGAGACCCAGTACTTC
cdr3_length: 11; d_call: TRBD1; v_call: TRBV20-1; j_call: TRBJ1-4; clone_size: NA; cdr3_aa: CSAEQGEKLFF; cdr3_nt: TGCAGTGCGGAACAGGGGGAAAAACTGTTTTTT
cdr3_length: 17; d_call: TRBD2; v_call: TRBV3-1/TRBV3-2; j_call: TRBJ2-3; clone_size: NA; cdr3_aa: CASSPWLAGVSTDTQYF; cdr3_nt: TGTGCCAGCAGCCCGTGGCTAGCGGGGGTGAGCACAGATACGCAGTATTTT
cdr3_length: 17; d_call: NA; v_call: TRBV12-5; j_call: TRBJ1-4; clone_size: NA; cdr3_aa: CASGFWAGVWTNEKLFF; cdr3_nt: TGTGCTAGTGGTTTTTGGGCAGGGGTTTGGACTAATGAAAAACTGTTTTTT
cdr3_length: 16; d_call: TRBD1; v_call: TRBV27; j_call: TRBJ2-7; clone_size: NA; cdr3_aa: CASSLGDGTGGHEQYF; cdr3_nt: TGTGCCAGCAGCCTCGGGGATGGGACAGGGGGCCACGAGCAGTACTTC
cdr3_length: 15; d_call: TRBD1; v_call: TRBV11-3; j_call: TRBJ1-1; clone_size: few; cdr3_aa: CASSLSGTGYTEAFF; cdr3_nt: TGTGCCAGCAGCTTATCCGGGACAGGGTACACTGAAGCTTTCTTT
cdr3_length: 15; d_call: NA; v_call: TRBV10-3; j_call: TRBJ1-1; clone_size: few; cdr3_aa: CAISDPRSGDTEAFF; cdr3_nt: TGTGCCATCAGTGACCCCAGGTCAGGGGACACTGAAGCTTTCTTT
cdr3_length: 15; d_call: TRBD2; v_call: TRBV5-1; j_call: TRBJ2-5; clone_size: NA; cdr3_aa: CASSLDGTSQETQYF; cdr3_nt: TGCGCCAGCAGCTTGGATGGGACTAGCCAAGAGACCCAGTACTTC
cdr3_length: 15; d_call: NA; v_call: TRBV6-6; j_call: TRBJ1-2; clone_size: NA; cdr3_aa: CASSLRQDAAYGYTF; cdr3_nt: TGTGCCAGCAGTCTTCGACAGGACGCTGCCTATGGCTACACCTTC
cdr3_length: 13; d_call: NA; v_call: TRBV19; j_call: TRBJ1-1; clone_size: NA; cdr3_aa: CATSPPPPRGAFF; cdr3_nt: TGTGCCACAAGCCCGCCCCCCCCAAGGGGAGCTTTCTTT
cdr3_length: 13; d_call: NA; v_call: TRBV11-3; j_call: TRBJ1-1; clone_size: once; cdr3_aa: CASSLEGGTEAFF; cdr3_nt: TGTGCCAGCAGCTTGGAAGGGGGAACTGAAGCTTTCTTT
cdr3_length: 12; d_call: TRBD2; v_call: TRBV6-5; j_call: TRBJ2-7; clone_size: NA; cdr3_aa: CASEGLAGGRNF; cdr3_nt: TGTGCCAGCGAGGGACTAGCGGGGGGCCGGAACTTC
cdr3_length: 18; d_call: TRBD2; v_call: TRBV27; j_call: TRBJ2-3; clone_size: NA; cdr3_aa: CASSLSPRSGGVADTQYF; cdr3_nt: TGTGCCAGCAGTTTATCTCCCCGGAGCGGGGGGGTGGCAGATACGCAGTATTTT
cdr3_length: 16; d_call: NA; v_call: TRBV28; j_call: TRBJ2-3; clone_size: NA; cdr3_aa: CASRLSGGLGTDTQYF; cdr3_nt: TGTGCCAGCAGGTTAAGTGGGGGCTTGGGAACAGATACGCAGTATTTT
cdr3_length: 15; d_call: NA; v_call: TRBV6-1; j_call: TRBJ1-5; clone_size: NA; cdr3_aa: CASSEILRGNQPQHF; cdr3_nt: TGTGCCAGCAGTGAGATCCTCAGGGGCAATCAGCCCCAGCATTTT
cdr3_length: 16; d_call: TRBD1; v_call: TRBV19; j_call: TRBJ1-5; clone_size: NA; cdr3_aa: CATRGQGVNSNQPQHF; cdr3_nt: TGTGCCACTAGGGGACAGGGGGTTAATAGCAATCAGCCCCAGCATTTT
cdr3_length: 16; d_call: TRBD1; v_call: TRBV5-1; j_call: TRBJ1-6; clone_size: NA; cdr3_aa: CASSATQGATRSPLHF; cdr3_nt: TGCGCCAGCAGCGCAACACAGGGGGCGACGCGTTCACCCCTCCACTTT
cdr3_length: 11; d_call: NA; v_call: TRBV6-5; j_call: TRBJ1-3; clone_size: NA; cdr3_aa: CASSGGDTIYF; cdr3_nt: TGTGCCAGCAGCGGGGGAGACACCATATATTTT
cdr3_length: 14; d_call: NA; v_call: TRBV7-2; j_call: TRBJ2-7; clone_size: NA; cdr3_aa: CASSFDRFSSEQYF; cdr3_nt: TGTGCCAGCAGCTTTGACAGGTTTTCCTCCGAGCAGTACTTC
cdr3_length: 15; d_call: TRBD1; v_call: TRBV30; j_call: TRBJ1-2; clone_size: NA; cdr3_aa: CAWSKFTGALYGYTF; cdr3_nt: TGTGCCTGGAGTAAATTTACAGGGGCCCTCTATGGCTACACCTTC
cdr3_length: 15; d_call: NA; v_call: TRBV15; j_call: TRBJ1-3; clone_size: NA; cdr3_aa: CATSRDRGIGNTIYF; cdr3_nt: TGTGCCACCAGCAGAGATAGGGGAATCGGAAACACCATATATTTT
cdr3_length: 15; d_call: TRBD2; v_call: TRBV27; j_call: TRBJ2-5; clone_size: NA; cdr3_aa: CASSWEGMGQETQYF; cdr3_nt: TGTGCCAGCAGTTGGGAGGGGATGGGGCAAGAGACCCAGTACTTC
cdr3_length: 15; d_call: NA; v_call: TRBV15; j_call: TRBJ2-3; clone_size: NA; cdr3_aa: CATSRDPTGTDTQYF; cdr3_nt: TGTGCCACCAGCAGAGATCCCACGGGCACAGATACGCAGTATTTT
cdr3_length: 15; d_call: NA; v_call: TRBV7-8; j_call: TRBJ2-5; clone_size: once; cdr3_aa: CASSLKWLAGETQYF; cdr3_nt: TGTGCCAGCAGCTTGAAGTGGTTGGCTGGAGAGACCCAGTACTTC
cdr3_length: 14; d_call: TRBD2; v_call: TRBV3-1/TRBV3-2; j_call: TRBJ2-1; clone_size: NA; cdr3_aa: CASSPLFSGGQQIF; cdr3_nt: TGTGCCAGCAGTCCGCTCTTTAGCGGGGGCCAACAGATCTTC
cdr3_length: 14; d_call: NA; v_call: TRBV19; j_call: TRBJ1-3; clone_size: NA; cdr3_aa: CASSNGISGNTIYF; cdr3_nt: TGTGCCAGTAGTAACGGGATCTCTGGAAACACCATATATTTT
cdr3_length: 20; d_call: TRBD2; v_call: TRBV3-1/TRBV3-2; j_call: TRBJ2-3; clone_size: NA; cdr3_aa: CASSLSGTSGGPTGTDTQYF; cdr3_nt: TGTGCCAGCAGCCTTTCCGGGACTAGCGGGGGACCGACAGGGACAGATACGCAGTATTTT
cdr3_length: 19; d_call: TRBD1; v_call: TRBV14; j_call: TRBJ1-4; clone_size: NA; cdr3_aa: CASSQDLFYRGLTNEKLFF; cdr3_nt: TGTGCCAGCAGCCAAGATCTTTTTTACAGGGGTCTTACTAATGAAAAACTGTTTTTT
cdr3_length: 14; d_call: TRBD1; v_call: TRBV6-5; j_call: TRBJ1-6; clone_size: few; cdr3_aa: CASRRDRNNSPLHF; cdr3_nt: TGTGCCAGCAGGAGGGACAGAAATAATTCACCCCTCCACTTT
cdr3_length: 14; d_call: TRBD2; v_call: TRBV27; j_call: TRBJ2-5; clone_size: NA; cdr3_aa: CASSKPGLGETQYF; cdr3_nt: TGTGCCAGCAGTAAACCGGGACTAGGAGAGACCCAGTACTTC
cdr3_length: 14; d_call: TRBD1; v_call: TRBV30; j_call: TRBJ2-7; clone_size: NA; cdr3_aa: CAWSVGRGLYEQYF; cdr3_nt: TGTGCCTGGAGTGTTGGTAGGGGGCTTTACGAGCAGTACTTC
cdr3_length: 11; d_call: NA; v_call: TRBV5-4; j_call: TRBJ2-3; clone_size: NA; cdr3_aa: CASSPGDTQYF; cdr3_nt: TGTGCCAGCAGCCCGGGGGATACGCAGTATTTT
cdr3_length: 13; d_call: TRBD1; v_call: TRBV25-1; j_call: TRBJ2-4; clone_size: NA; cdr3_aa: CASSRGPSNIQYF; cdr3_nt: TGTGCCAGCAGTAGGGGGCCTTCTAACATTCAGTACTTC
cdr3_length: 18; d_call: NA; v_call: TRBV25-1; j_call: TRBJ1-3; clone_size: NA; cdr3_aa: CASSDQSVAVNSGNTIYF; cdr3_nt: TGTGCCAGCAGTGACCAAAGCGTGGCGGTAAACTCTGGAAACACCATATATTTT
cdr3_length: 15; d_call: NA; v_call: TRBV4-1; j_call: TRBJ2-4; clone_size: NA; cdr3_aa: CASSQDGGAKNIQYF; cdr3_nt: TGCGCCAGCAGCCAAGATGGGGGGGCCAAAAACATTCAGTACTTC